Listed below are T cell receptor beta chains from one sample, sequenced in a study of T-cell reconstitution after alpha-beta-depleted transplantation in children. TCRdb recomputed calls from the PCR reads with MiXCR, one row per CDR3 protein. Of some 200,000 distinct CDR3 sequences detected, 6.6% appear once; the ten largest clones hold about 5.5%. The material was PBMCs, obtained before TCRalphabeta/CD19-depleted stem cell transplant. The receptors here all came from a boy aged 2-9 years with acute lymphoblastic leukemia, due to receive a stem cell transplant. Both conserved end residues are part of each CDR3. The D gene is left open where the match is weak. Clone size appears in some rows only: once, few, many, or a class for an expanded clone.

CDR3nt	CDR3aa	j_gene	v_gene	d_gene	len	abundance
TGTGCCAGCAGTGAAAGTCTCCAGGGCAGCAACGAGCAGTACTTC	CASSESLQGSNEQYF	TRBJ2-7	TRBV2	NA	15	many
TGTGCCAGCAGCTTAAGCGCTAGCGGGGGAGATACGCAGTATTTT	CASSLSASGGDTQYF	TRBJ2-3	TRBV7-2	TRBD2	15	NA
TGTGCCAGCAGCTTAGGAGTCCGGACTAGCGGGATCCAAGAGACCCAGTACTTC	CASSLGVRTSGIQETQYF	TRBJ2-5	TRBV11-2	TRBD2	18	NA
TGTGCCTGGAGTGTAGACACTGAAGCTTTCTTT	CAWSVDTEAFF	TRBJ1-1	TRBV30	NA	11	NA
TGTGCCAGCAGCTCTAGCGGGTTCACAGATACGCAGTATTTT	CASSSSGFTDTQYF	TRBJ2-3	TRBV7-2	TRBD2	14	many
TGTGCCAGCGGGAGGGGGGCAACTAATGAAAAACTGTTTTTT	CASGRGATNEKLFF	TRBJ1-4	TRBV27	NA	14	many
TGTGCCAGCAGCTTAGTGGGGACAGGGTTCTCCGAGCAGTACTTC	CASSLVGTGFSEQYF	TRBJ2-7	TRBV7-9	TRBD1	15	many
TGTGCCAGCAGCCCACTGGGGCAGGCTCGCACAGATACGCAGTATTTT	CASSPLGQARTDTQYF	TRBJ2-3	TRBV7-9	NA	16	few
TGCAGTGCTAGCATATCAGGGGGCTTTCTGTCGTCAGATACGCAGTATTTT	CSASISGGFLSSDTQYF	TRBJ2-3	TRBV20-1	TRBD1	17	many
TGTGCCAGCAGCTTAGGACTAGCGGAGCCGTACAATGAGCAGTTCTTC	CASSLGLAEPYNEQFF	TRBJ2-1	TRBV13	TRBD2	16	few
TGTGCCAGCAGCCCGGGACTAGCGGGGGGATCGGCCTACAATGAGCAGTTCTTC	CASSPGLAGGSAYNEQFF	TRBJ2-1	TRBV12-3/TRBV12-4	TRBD2	18	NA
TGTGCCAGCAGTTTGCGGGCTAGCGGGGCGGAGACCCAGTACTTC	CASSLRASGAETQYF	TRBJ2-5	TRBV12-3/TRBV12-4	TRBD2	15	few
TGTGCCAGCAGTGAAGGGTTCTACACCTTC	CASSEGFYTF	TRBJ1-2	TRBV2	NA	10	NA
TGTGCCAGCAGCCGGACAGGATCTAACTATGGCTACACCTTC	CASSRTGSNYGYTF	TRBJ1-2	TRBV7-9	TRBD1	14	many
TGTGCCAGCAGCACCCGGACTAGCTTCGATGAGCAGTTCTTC	CASSTRTSFDEQFF	TRBJ2-1	TRBV9	TRBD2	14	few
TGTGCCAGCAGCCAGCGGGACAGGGGGGCCGATGAAGCTTTCTTT	CASSQRDRGADEAFF	TRBJ1-1	TRBV3-1	TRBD1	15	few
TGTGCCAGCAGTTATGCGGGGGCAGGGGCCAACGTCCTGACTTTC	CASSYAGAGANVLTF	TRBJ2-6	TRBV6-2/TRBV6-3	NA	15	many
TGTGCCAGCAGCTCTCGGGGCGAGCAGTACTTC	CASSSRGEQYF	TRBJ2-7	TRBV5-5	NA	11	many
TGTGCCAGCAGCTTAGCATTCGCCCATTTGGACCCAAACACTGAAGCTTTCTTT	CASSLAFAHLDPNTEAFF	TRBJ1-1	TRBV7-9	NA	18	many
TGTGCCAGCAGCTTAACAGGTTCTGGAGGGACTGAAGCTTTCTTT	CASSLTGSGGTEAFF	TRBJ1-1	TRBV7-6	NA	15	NA
TGTGCCAGCAGATACGCACAGGGGCGGTACGAGCAGTACTTC	CASRYAQGRYEQYF	TRBJ2-7	TRBV28	TRBD1	14	many
TGTGCCAGCATCCCCGGGGGGACAGAGGTTTTGTTCACTGAAGCTTTCTTT	CASIPGGTEVLFTEAFF	TRBJ1-1	TRBV6-2/TRBV6-3	TRBD1	17	few
TGCAGTGCTAGAGCGGGAGGCAAGTTCTTC	CSARAGGKFF	TRBJ2-1	TRBV20-1	TRBD2	10	many
TGTGCCAGCAGGGGGGACAGCTCCAATCAGCCCCAGCATTTT	CASRGDSSNQPQHF	TRBJ1-5	TRBV2	TRBD1	14	many
TGTGCCAGCAGCCAACGGACAGGGTTTGAAAAACTGTTTTTT	CASSQRTGFEKLFF	TRBJ1-4	TRBV3-1	TRBD1	14	many
TGCAGTGCTAGAGATGGGGCGGGAGTGTGGATCGATGAGCAGTTCTTC	CSARDGAGVWIDEQFF	TRBJ2-1	TRBV20-1	TRBD2	16	many
TGTGCCAGCAGTGAGCAGGGGGCTGAAAAACTGTTTTTT	CASSEQGAEKLFF	TRBJ1-4	TRBV25-1	TRBD1	13	many
TGTGCCAGCAGCTTAGAACGCGGGGGAAACACTGAAGCTTTCTTT	CASSLERGGNTEAFF	TRBJ1-1	TRBV7-9	NA	15	few
TGTGCCAGCAGCCAAAGGGGAGGACAGGACAGGTTCTTC	CASSQRGGQDRFF	TRBJ2-1	TRBV28	NA	13	many
TGTGCCAGCAGTTTTGCGGGGGCTAACACCGGGGAGCTGTTTTTT	CASSFAGANTGELFF	TRBJ2-2	TRBV12-3/TRBV12-4	NA	15	many
TGTGCTAGTGGTTTGTACCGGGATGCCTACAATGAGCAGTTCTTC	CASGLYRDAYNEQFF	TRBJ2-1	TRBV12-5	NA	15	many
TGTGCCAGCAGTCGCAGCGGAGCTAGCACAGATACGCAGTATTTT	CASSRSGASTDTQYF	TRBJ2-3	TRBV27	NA	15	many
TGTGCCAGCAGCCGGCTAGGAGGCGGGGCAGATACGCAGTATTTT	CASSRLGGGADTQYF	TRBJ2-3	TRBV3-1	NA	15	many
TGCGCCAGCAGTGCATGGAGCGACTCAGATACGCAGTATTTT	CASSAWSDSDTQYF	TRBJ2-3	TRBV10-1	NA	14	many
TGTGCCAGCAGCTTAGTTGCCGGGGACAAGGCTTTCTTT	CASSLVAGDKAFF	TRBJ1-1	TRBV7-2	NA	13	few
TGCAGTGCTAGAGGGGTTCGACAGCCCCAGCATTTT	CSARGVRQPQHF	TRBJ1-5	TRBV20-1	NA	12	few
TGTGCCAGCAGCTTAGATATCTTTGAGACCCAGTACTTC	CASSLDIFETQYF	TRBJ2-5	TRBV11-2	NA	13	few
TGCGCCAGCAGCCTGGTCTCGGGAGAGGGAAACACCATATATTTT	CASSLVSGEGNTIYF	TRBJ1-3	TRBV5-1	NA	15	NA
TGTGCCAGCAGTCGGTCGGGACAGGGGTTCTACGAGCAGTACTTC	CASSRSGQGFYEQYF	TRBJ2-7	TRBV27	TRBD1	15	many
TGCAGTGCTAGACAGATATCTAGCGGGAGCTCCTACGAGCAGTACTTC	CSARQISSGSSYEQYF	TRBJ2-7	TRBV20-1	TRBD2	16	NA
TGTGCCAGCAGGGCATCGTCGTTTTGCACCTTC	CASRASSFCTF	TRBJ1-2	TRBV28	NA	11	many
TGTGCCAGCAGTCCCAGAGGAGCATCCTTAGAGCAGTACTTC	CASSPRGASLEQYF	TRBJ2-7	TRBV12-3/TRBV12-4	NA	14	few
TGTGCCAGCAGTTTTCCCGACAGGGGGGACTACGAGCAGTACTTC	CASSFPDRGDYEQYF	TRBJ2-7	TRBV7-2	TRBD1	15	few
TGTGCCAGTAGTTTTAGAGGGGGGGGCAGCAATCAGCCCCAGCATTTT	CASSFRGGGSNQPQHF	TRBJ1-5	TRBV19	NA	16	NA
TGTGCCAGCAGCGTACCTCGCGGGGGGGCCAATGAGCAGTTCTTC	CASSVPRGGANEQFF	TRBJ2-1	TRBV9	TRBD2	15	many